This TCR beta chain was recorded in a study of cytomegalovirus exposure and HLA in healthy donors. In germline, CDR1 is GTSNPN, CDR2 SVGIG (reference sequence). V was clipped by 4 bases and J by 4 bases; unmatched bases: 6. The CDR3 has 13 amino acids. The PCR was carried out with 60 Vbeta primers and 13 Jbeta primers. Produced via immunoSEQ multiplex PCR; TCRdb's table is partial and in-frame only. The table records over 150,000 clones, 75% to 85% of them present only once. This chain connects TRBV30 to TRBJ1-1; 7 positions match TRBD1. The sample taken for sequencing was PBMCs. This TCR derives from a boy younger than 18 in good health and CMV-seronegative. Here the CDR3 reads CAWMVGTATEAFF. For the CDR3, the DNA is TGTGCCTGGATGGTCGGGACAGCCACTGAAGCTTTCTTT.